This TCR beta chain came from a study of CD8 T cells in ankylosing spondylitis. Broader study findings: Ankylosing spondylitis blood appeared to carry a characteristic TCR beta motif of several highly homologous variants. Past studies reported some motif variants in reactive arthritis synovial fluid and blood. The disease-linked clones had a CD8+ phenotype and low blood frequencies. Matched ankylosing spondylitis synovial fluid reportedly contained a significantly enriched population of disease-linked clones.

It was by quantitative 5'-RACE with molecular barcodes that TCR beta libraries were made. TCRdb redid the calling of the 5' RACE reads with MiXCR, one entry per CDR3 protein. The table records 400,000 to 450,000 distinct CDR3 sequences, roughly 15% of them present only once. Germline CDR1 KGHSH, CDR2 LQKENI. This CDR3 comprises 13 residues. With 5 bases removed from V and 6 bases from J, the gap between germline ends came to 12 bases. Comments on this clonotype: The antigen is undetermined.

What was sequenced was blood, either unsorted or a sorted T cell fraction (not recorded which). This TCR was sampled from a male donor with ankylosing spondylitis. The genes are TRBV18 and TRBJ2-3; TRBD1 might be the D (6 bases). This chain's CDR3 is CASSAGASDTQYF. CDR3 sequence (DNA): TGTGCCAGCTCAGCAGGGGCCTCGGATACGCAGTATTTT.